The present entry profiles one TCR beta chain with its context. The data originate from a study of blood T cell repertoires in COVID-19. Turning to the study itself: Samples came from the United States, Italy and Spain, spanning acute and convalescent COVID-19.

Clones were read by immunoSEQ multiplex PCR, and TCRdb kept only the in-frame ones, dropping some. The profile covers over 150,000 clones, with roughly four fifths appearing a single time and over 10% taken by the ten largest. Germline lookup yields CDR1 MGHRA and CDR2 YSYEKL. CDR3 length: 14 amino acids. V dropped 0 bases and J dropped 6; count of bases not matched to a gene: 4. This sequence was found in a woman aged 60-70 years with COVID-19, enrolled during active disease. This sequence joins TRBV4-1 and TRBJ1-2; TRBD1 matches 7 bases. Sequencing was done on a sample of peripheral blood. The CDR3 sequence is CASSQETGWNGYTF. The CDR3 DNA follows: TGCGCCAGCAGCCAAGAGACAGGGTGGAATGGCTACACCTTC.